What follows are 13 T cell receptor beta chains derived from one specimen sequenced in a study of control samples from healthy donors and cancer patients. Repertoires were generated with immunoSEQ multiplex PCR, while TCRdb's copy carries only in-frame clones and drops some. This table has 110,000 to 150,000 clones, around nine tenths appearing once. The specimen was blood. All receptors come from a woman in her twenties or thirties in good health.

The chain has TRBV14 and TRBJ2-3; D gene ambiguous. CDR1 is SGHDN and CDR2 is FVKESK in the germline V gene. The CDR3 covers 17 residues. V was clipped by 0 bases and J by 0 bases, with 13 bases between them. CDR3 region: CASSQDTRHSSTDTQYF. CDR3 DNA sequence: TGTGCCAGCAGCCAAGATACCCGTCACTCTAGCACAGATACGCAGTATTTT. Variable domain in full (rest from reference TRBV14 and TRBJ2-3): EAGVTQFPSHSVIEKGQTVTLRCDPISGHDNLYWYRRVMGKEIKFLLHFVKESKQDESGMPNNRFLAERTGGTYSTLKVQPAELEDSGVYFCASSQDTRHSSTDTQYFGPGTRLTVL.

With respect to this clone: One end of the junction varies from germline; a read error may be responsible. The chain combines TRBV18 with TRBJ1-1; the D is unclear. CDR3 length: 15 residues. Germline V lookup: CDR1 KGHSH, CDR2 LQKENI. The chain's CDR3 is CASSPRRYSNTEAFF. For the CDR3, the DNA is TGTGCCAGCTCGCCACGGCGGTATTCGAACACTGAAGCTTTCTTT.

The genes are TRBV9 and TRBJ1-6; D is unresolved. The germline gives CDR1 SGDLS, CDR2 YYNGEE. The CDR3 covers 14 residues. V was shortened by 0 bases and J by 2 bases, with 3 bases between the two germline ends. CDR3 coding DNA: TGTGCCAGCAGCGTAGCCACCTATAATTCACCCCTCCACTTT. It translates to CASSVATYNSPLHF.

The genes are TRBV5-1 and TRBJ2-3; TRBD2 agrees at 12 bases. This CDR3 has 18 residues. V was pared by 4 bases and J by 5 bases, with 14 bases of the junction left unmatched. The V gene's germline CDR1 is SGHRS and CDR2 YFSETQ. Here the CDR3 reads CASSTGLAGLDLGDTQYF. The CDR3 DNA follows: TGCGCCAGCAGCACTGGACTAGCGGGGCTCGACCTAGGAGATACGCAGTATTTT.

This clone appeared once. This chain connects TRBV3-1 (or the pseudogene TRBV3-2) to TRBJ2-1; no clear D gene. The CDR3 covers 11 residues. Germline V gene sequence: CDR1 LGHDT, CDR2 YNNKEL (reference sequence). The ends were cut back, 2 bases at V and 8 bases at J, with 4 bases in the middle. CDR3 in amino acids: CASSQSYEQFF. CDR3 coding DNA: TGTGCCAGCAGCCAATCATATGAGCAGTTCTTC.

This clone was detected once. The J gene is TRBJ2-2, the V gene TRBV11-2; TRBD2 agrees at 9 bases. Trimming took 5 bases from V and 6 from J; bases not matched to a gene: 16. CDR1 and CDR2 from the germline V gene are SGHAT and FQNNGV. This CDR3 has 18 amino acids. CDR3 loop: CASSPNTFSGRGAGELFF. The CDR3 bases are TGTGCCAGCAGCCCCAACACGTTTAGCGGGAGAGGAGCCGGGGAGCTGTTTTTT.

The CDR3: CSVPRGRVAFF. In nucleotides, the CDR3 is TGCAGCGTTCCCCGAGGGCGGGTAGCTTTCTTT. This chain links TRBV29-1 with TRBJ1-1; D remains unclear. This CDR3 comprises 11 residues. The V end was cut by 5 bases, the J end by 10 bases, with 14 bases between. The germline CDR1 and CDR2 sequences are SQVTM and ANQGSEA.

In nucleotides, the CDR3 is TGTGCCAGTAGTTTAACCGGGACAGGGCTTTACAATGAGCAGTTCTTC. This sequence encodes CASSLTGTGLYNEQFF. The chain links TRBV19 to TRBJ2-1; the match to TRBD1 covers 9 bases. Germline-derived CDR1 and CDR2 are LNHDA and SQIVND (reference sequence). The CDR3 consists of 16 residues. The trim removed 5 bases at V and 4 bases at J, leaving 9 bases unmatched.

The count of this clone is one. The chain carries TRBV5-1 and TRBJ1-5; D is unresolved. This CDR3 has 15 residues. Trimming pared 0 bases from V and 6 bases from J, leaving 13 bases between. CDR1 and CDR2 (germline): SGHRS, YFSETQ. CDR3 sequence (DNA): TGCGCCAGCAGCTTGGAAGCGGGCGACGGTCAGCCCCAGCATTTT. It encodes CASSLEAGDGQPQHF.

This chain connects TRBV18 to TRBJ2-3; 14 positions match TRBD2. This CDR3 comprises 20 residues. J was trimmed by 5 bases and V by 4 bases; bases with no gene match: 17. The V gene's germline CDR1 is KGHSH and CDR2 LQKENI. CDR3 region: CASSLLRPSGLAGVVDTQYF. CDR3 DNA sequence: TGTGCCAGCTCACTCTTGCGCCCTTCGGGACTAGCGGGAGTTGTAGATACGCAGTATTTT.

The chain joins TRBV10-3 to TRBJ1-1; maybe TRBD1 (6 bases). Germline-derived CDR1 and CDR2 are ENHRY and SYGVKD. The V gene lost 5 bases and the J gene lost 1 base, with 14 bases spanning the gap. The CDR3 is 15 amino acids. The CDR3 sequence: CAISSPTGPNTEAFF. The CDR3 DNA reads TGTGCCATCAGTTCCCCGACAGGCCCGAACACTGAAGCTTTCTTT.

This chain joins TRBV4-2 and TRBJ1-5; no reliable D call. V lost 1 base, J lost 1 base, and 8 bases lay in between. Germline CDR1 is LGHNA and CDR2 is YNFKEQ. The CDR3 has 15 residues. Here the CDR3 reads CASSQVIGSNQPQHF. Written as DNA, the CDR3 is TGTGCCAGCAGCCAAGTGATCGGGAGCAATCAGCCCCAGCATTTT.

This clone was seen once. CDR3 loop: CASRFTGNTEAFF. The CDR3 DNA reads TGTGCCAGCAGGTTCACAGGGAACACTGAAGCTTTCTTT. This sequence joins TRBV11-2 and TRBJ1-1; tentatively, D is TRBD1 (5 bases). CDR1 and CDR2 (germline): SGHAT, FQNNGV. The CDR3 is made up of 13 amino acids. Between the trimmed V and J ends, which lost 6 bases and 1 base, there was a span of 9 bases.